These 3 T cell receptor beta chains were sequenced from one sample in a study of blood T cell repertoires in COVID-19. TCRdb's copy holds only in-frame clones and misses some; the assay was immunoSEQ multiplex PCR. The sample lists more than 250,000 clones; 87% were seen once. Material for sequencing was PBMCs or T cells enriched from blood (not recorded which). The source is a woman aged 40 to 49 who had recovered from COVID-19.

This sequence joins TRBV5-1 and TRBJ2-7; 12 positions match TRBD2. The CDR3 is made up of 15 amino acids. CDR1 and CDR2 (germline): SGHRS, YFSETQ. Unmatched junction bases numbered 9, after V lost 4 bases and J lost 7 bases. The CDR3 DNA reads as TGCGCCAGCAGCGTACTAGCGGGAGGTCCCGGGGAGCAGTACTTC. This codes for CASSVLAGGPGEQYF.

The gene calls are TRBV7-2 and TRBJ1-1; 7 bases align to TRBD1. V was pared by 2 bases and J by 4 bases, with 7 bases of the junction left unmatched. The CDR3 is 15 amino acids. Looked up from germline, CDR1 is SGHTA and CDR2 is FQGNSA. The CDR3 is CASSLSVGGGTEAFF. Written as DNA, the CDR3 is TGTGCCAGCAGCTTATCTGTAGGGGGCGGCACTGAAGCTTTCTTT.

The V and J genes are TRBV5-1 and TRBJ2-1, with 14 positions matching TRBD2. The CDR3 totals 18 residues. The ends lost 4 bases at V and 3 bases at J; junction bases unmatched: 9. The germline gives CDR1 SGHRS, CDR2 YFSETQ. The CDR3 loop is CASSVSGTSGRIYNEQFF. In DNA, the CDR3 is TGCGCCAGCAGCGTATCCGGGACTAGCGGGAGAATCTACAATGAGCAGTTCTTC.